The 24 T cell receptor beta chains in this list originate from one sample, sequenced in a study of blood T cells in healthy people across ages. For the second PCR, which ran for roughly 7 to 11 cycles, a sample-barcoded 5' primer and a J-beta primer mix were used. Each CDR3 protein gets one entry after TCRdb re-called the 5' RACE reads with MiXCR. The repertoire has fewer than 1,200,000 distinct CDR3 sequences, almost 25% of them found once; the top ten carry less than 0.85%. The same specimen was also included in a second study, on T cells of mothers and their children.

Sample: blood. These receptors originate from a girl aged 2-9 years in good health.

This clonotype appeared a few times. The gene calls are TRBV10-1 and TRBJ2-5; 7 bases are a match to TRBD2. Matching the DNA end better, TRBJ2-1 makes the J call doubtful. Germline CDR1 and CDR2: WNHNN and SYGVQD (reference sequence). CDR3 length equals 14 residues. DNA for the CDR3: TGCGCCAGCAGTGACCCTAGCGGACAAAATGAGCAGTTCTTC. It is translated as CASSDPSGQNEQFF.

The V and J genes are TRBV20-1 and TRBJ1-6; D perhaps matches TRBD1 (5 bases). V was pared by 8 bases and J by 10 bases, with 21 bases between. Germline V gene data show CDR1 as DFQATT and CDR2 as SNEGSKA (reference sequence). The CDR3 sequence is 14 residues long. The CDR3 is CSFPGTGKGSPLHF. The CDR3 DNA is TGCAGTTTCCCCGGGACTGGGAAAGGGTCACCCCTCCACTTT.

The CDR3: CASSASLTGASYNEQFF. For the CDR3, the DNA is TGTGCCAGCAGCGCATCCTTGACAGGGGCCTCCTACAATGAGCAGTTCTTC. This chain connects TRBV7-8 to TRBJ2-1, with 8 nucleotides matching TRBD1. After removal of 5 bases from V and 0 bases from J, the junction contained 9 bases not matched to a gene. The CDR3 spans 17 residues. The V gene's germline CDR1 is SGHVS and CDR2 FQNEAQ.

The table lists this clonotype with a few counts. The V and J genes are TRBV29-1 and TRBJ2-1, with 7 bases identical to TRBD1. The J call may be wrong; the DNA end is better matched by TRBJ2-5. The CDR3 length is 16 residues. Germline CDR1 reads SQVTM; CDR2 reads ANQGSEA. The CDR3, as DNA: TGCAGCGTTGAAGACCCCGGGGCAGGGGGTCAAGAGACCCAGTACTTC. It encodes CSVEDPGAGGQETQYF.

This clonotype was detected only a few times. V usage is TRBV7-2 and J usage is TRBJ2-6; tentatively, D is TRBD1 or TRBD2 (5 bases each). Trimming pared 3 bases from V and 0 bases from J, leaving 15 bases between. The CDR3 spans 18 residues. Germline lookup yields CDR1 SGHTA and CDR2 FQGNSA. The CDR3 DNA reads TGTGCCAGCAGCTTGGGACCCGTTTTGGACTCTGGGGCCAACGTCCTGACTTTC. Translated, it gives CASSLGPVLDSGANVLTF.

Only a few counts were recorded for this clonotype. The V gene is TRBV12-3 or TRBV12-4, the J gene TRBJ2-7; D is unresolved. The DNA matches TRBJ2-5 better at its end, which makes the J call doubtful. The CDR3 runs to 13 residues. DNA of the CDR3: TGTGCCAGCAGAACGACCCCTCAGGAGACCCAGTACTTC. This codes for CASRTTPQETQYF.

The chain recombines TRBV7-9 with TRBJ1-4; 8 positions agree with TRBD1. Trimming took 2 bases from V and 8 from J; bases not matched to a gene: 10. This CDR3 comprises 16 residues. Per the germline V gene, CDR1 is SEHNR and CDR2 is FQNEAQ (reference sequence). CDR3 nucleotide sequence: TGTGCCAGCAGCTTAACCGGACAGGGAGAAAGAGAAAAACTGTTTTTT. It codes for CASSLTGQGEREKLFF.

This clonotype turned up a few times. V and J are TRBV20-1 and TRBJ2-5; D remains unclear. V was pared by 2 bases and J by 2 bases, with 6 bases between. The germline V gene encodes CDR1 DFQATT and CDR2 SNEGSKA (reference sequence). The CDR3 is 12 amino acids. The CDR3 spells CSARRQQETQYF. The CDR3 nucleotides are TGCAGTGCTAGAAGGCAGCAAGAGACCCAGTACTTC.

The genes are TRBV7-9 and TRBJ1-6, with 10 bases matching TRBD1. Trimming at V came to 5 bases and at J to 8 bases, leaving 3 bases not matched to a gene. The length of the CDR3 is 14 residues. Germline V gene lookup returns CDR1 SEHNR and CDR2 FQNEAQ (reference sequence). CDR3: CASSIGQGDSPLHF. The CDR3 DNA follows: TGTGCCAGCAGCATAGGACAGGGGGATTCACCCCTCCACTTT.

This clonotype was detected a few times. The rearrangement links TRBV7-3 to TRBJ2-7; TRBD2 might be the D (6 bases). The CDR3 extends over 17 amino acids. Trimming took off 2 bases at V and 2 bases at J, with 19 bases between the two ends. Looked up from germline, CDR1 is SGHTA and CDR2 is FQGTGA. The CDR3 DNA is TGTGCCAGCAGCTTAGTCGGGGGATCCGGCGGAGCCTACGAGCAGTACTTC. Protein sequence: CASSLVGGSGGAYEQYF.

The chain employs TRBV20-1 and TRBJ1-4; D remains unclear. Germline V gene lookup returns CDR1 DFQATT and CDR2 SNEGSKA (reference sequence). CDR3 length equals 11 residues. V dropped 3 bases and J dropped 6 bases, with 5 bases sitting between them. CDR3 DNA: TGCAGTGCTAGGTTCGATGAAAAACTGTTTTTT. Amino acids: CSARFDEKLFF.

This clonotype was found a few times. A read error may account for a junction end that differs from germline. The chain joins TRBV4-2 to TRBJ2-1; maybe TRBD2 (6 bases). Germline V lookup: CDR1 LGHNA, CDR2 YNFKEQ. The CDR3 contains 18 residues. The CDR3 reads CAGSQESGPVSSYNEQFF. Written as DNA, the CDR3 is TGTGCCGGCAGCCAAGAGAGCGGGCCGGTTAGCTCCTACAATGAGCAGTTCTTC.

The chain uses TRBV7-8 and TRBJ2-3; D gene ambiguous. Deletions cut 0 bases from V and 4 bases from J, with 8 bases between. Germline CDR1 and CDR2: SGHVS and FQNEAQ. The CDR3 totals 14 residues. The CDR3 protein is CASSLAGWPDTQYF. The CDR3 DNA reads as TGTGCCAGCAGCTTAGCGGGGTGGCCAGATACGCAGTATTTT.

For the CDR3, the DNA is TGTGCCAGCTCGGCGGAGCCGTTTTACAATGAGCAGTTCTTC. Protein sequence: CASSAEPFYNEQFF. The chain uses TRBV7-2 and TRBJ2-1; no definite D call. The CDR3 extends over 14 amino acids. Germline-derived CDR1 and CDR2 are SGHTA and FQGNSA. V lost 8 bases and J 4 bases, leaving 15 bases between the germline ends.

This CDR3 reads CASGLVQGGAEAFF. The CDR3 DNA follows: TGTGCTAGTGGTTTGGTGCAGGGAGGAGCTGAAGCTTTCTTT. This sequence joins TRBV12-5 and TRBJ1-1; weak D call: TRBD1 (5 bases). CDR1 and CDR2 (germline): LGHNT, FRNRAP. Trimming removed 0 bases from V and 6 bases from J, with 11 bases in between. This CDR3 is 14 amino acids long.

V is TRBV7-2 and J is TRBJ2-3; a possible D gene is TRBD2 (5 bases). CDR3 length: 16 amino acids. CDR1 is SGHTA and CDR2 is FQGNSA in the germline V gene. V lost 5 bases and J lost 1, with 16 bases in between. CDR3 in amino acids: CASSHGLASGTDTQYF. CDR3 nucleotides: TGTGCCAGCAGCCATGGACTGGCGTCTGGCACAGATACGCAGTATTTT.

This clonotype has a single count. V usage is TRBV11-2 and J usage is TRBJ1-5; the D gene is possibly TRBD1 (5 bases). Trimming cost V 4 bases and J 7 bases, with 14 bases left between them. CDR1 is SGHAT and CDR2 is FQNNGV in the germline V gene. The CDR3 loop spans 14 amino acids. This CDR3 reads CASSSGTWVQPQHF. The CDR3, as DNA: TGTGCCAGCAGCTCGGGGACCTGGGTCCAGCCCCAGCATTTT.

This rearrangement joins TRBV10-3 to TRBJ1-2; possible D gene TRBD1, 5 bases. Germline V gene lookup returns CDR1 ENHRY and CDR2 SYGVKD. This CDR3 has 15 amino acids. Trimming shortened V by 6 bases and J by 4 bases, and 18 bases separated the two germline ends. DNA for the CDR3: TGTGCCATCAGGGTCGATCTGCAGGGTGTCTATGGCTACACCTTC. Its translation: CAIRVDLQGVYGYTF.

J is TRBJ2-6 and V is TRBV6-1; D is ambiguous. From germline, CDR1 is MNHNS and CDR2 SASEGT. V was shortened by 6 bases and J by 0 bases, with 9 bases between the two germline ends. The length of the CDR3 is 15 residues. Here the CDR3 reads CASRDPVSGANVLTF. The CDR3 nucleotides are TGTGCCAGCAGGGACCCTGTCTCTGGGGCCAACGTCCTGACTTTC.

This clonotype was recorded once. V gene TRBV6-1 combines with J gene TRBJ2-1, with TRBD2 identical over 9 bases. The CDR3 length is 14 residues. Unmatched junction bases numbered 13, after V lost 11 bases and J lost 8 bases. Per germline, CDR1 MNHNS and CDR2 SASEGT. CDR3 nucleotide sequence: TGTGCCGGACGTGGCGGGAGGGCCCTCGATGAGCAGTTCTTC. The encoded protein is CAGRGGRALDEQFF.

DNA of the CDR3: TGCGCCAGCAGCCTGGGGCTAGCGGGAGGGCCTTCTTTAGGTGAGCAGTTCTTC. Translating it yields CASSLGLAGGPSLGEQFF. This chain uses TRBV5-1 with TRBJ2-1, with TRBD2 matching over 12 bases. The CDR3 length is 18 residues. CDR1 is SGHRS, CDR2 YFSETQ, per germline. V lost 4 bases, J lost 9 bases, and 17 bases stayed unmatched.

The V and J genes are TRBV5-1 and TRBJ2-1; 9 bases are a match to TRBD2. V lost 4 bases to trimming and J lost 0 bases; unmatched junction nucleotides: 11. The CDR3 spans 18 residues. Germline lookup yields CDR1 SGHRS and CDR2 YFSETQ. The CDR3 loop reads CASSLLAGAMSSYNEQFF. CDR3 nucleotide sequence: TGCGCCAGCAGCCTATTAGCGGGGGCCATGAGCTCCTACAATGAGCAGTTCTTC.

This clonotype has more than one count but fewer than ten. The J gene is TRBJ2-3, the V gene TRBV3-1; D is ambiguous. Trimming took 4 bases from V and 5 from J, leaving 7 bases between them. Germline-derived CDR1 and CDR2 are LGHDT and YNNKEL (reference sequence). This CDR3 spans 12 amino acids. The CDR3 region is CASSPHRDTQYF. The DNA of the CDR3 is TGTGCCAGCAGCCCACACAGAGATACGCAGTATTTT.

This sequence joins TRBV6-1 and TRBJ2-5; 10 bases map to TRBD2. TRBJ2-7 explains the end of the DNA better; the J call may be wrong. The V gene's germline CDR1 is MNHNS and CDR2 SASEGT. The CDR3 sequence is 17 residues long. The CDR3 region has the DNA TGTGCCAGCATCCAAGAGAGGACTAGCGGACCCCTTTACGAGCAGTACTTC. It codes for CASIQERTSGPLYEQYF.